The present entry profiles one T cell receptor (beta chain) with its context. Its specificity is unknown. This entry belongs to a study of OX40 agonist ivuxolimab in advanced cancers. Overall study: Patients assigned to dose escalation were diagnosed with hepatocellular carcinoma, melanoma, renal cell or head and neck cancer. Earlier treatment with anti-PD-1, anti-PD-L1 or anti-CTLA-4 was permitted, and over 35% had received some. Whole-study results and caveats: Also present in some nonresponders was a low level of normalized T-cell clonal expansion. Fewer expanded clones were found on average in CD4+ than in CD8+ T cells.

TCRdb's copy holds only in-frame clones and misses some; the assay was immunoSEQ multiplex PCR. The table shows about 66,000 clones, with 75% to 95% occurring only once. This CDR3 is built from 15 residues. CDR1 SNHLY and CDR2 FYNNEI come from the germline V gene. The V segment lost 6 bases and the J segment 8 bases; nucleotides outside the gene matches: 11. The chain combines TRBV2 with TRBJ2-2; TRBD1 agrees at 8 bases. The TCR originated in an adult with an advanced solid tumor such as melanoma, head and neck, liver or kidney cancer. Specimen: CD4+ or CD8+ T cells sorted from blood, collected in a trial of the OX40 agonist ivuxolimab. The CDR3 protein is CASRATGVYAGELFF. DNA of the CDR3: TGTGCCAGCAGAGCGACAGGGGTTTATGCAGGGGAGCTGTTTTTT.